The present entry profiles one TCR beta chain with its context. What it recognizes is unknown. The identical CDR3 is also encoded by other nucleotide sequences in the sample. These data belong to a study of shared clonotypes between healthy human individuals. Germline CDR1 is SGHTA and CDR2 is FQGTGA. CDR3 size: 15 residues. Losses at the gene ends were 2 bases for V and 7 bases for J; bases not matched to a gene: 4. Sequencing was performed with immunoSEQ multiplex PCR; in TCRdb, only in-frame clones are kept and a portion is missing. This sample has roughly 2,300,000 clones, with 92% found just once. Investigators divided CD4+ cells into CD45RA+ naive and CD45RA-negative memory subsets. General study points: Non-shared clonotypes were found to have lower generation probabilities than the clonotypes that were shared by all four of the sorted-subset donors. Clonotypes that were shared across a handful of donors made up around 5% of naive CD4 clonotypes. Owing to a small donor count, the genetic and exposure-history diversity represented was limited.

J is TRBJ2-7 and V is TRBV7-3; 14 nucleotides agree with TRBD2. The sequencing sample was made of naive CD4+ T cells from PBMCs. The subset was: CD45RA+ positively selected. The TCR comes from a man aged 18 to 30 in good health. Some clones in this sample may be carry-over from other donors' samples. The CDR3 spells CASSLGTSGSLEQYF. The DNA of the CDR3 is TGTGCCAGCAGCTTAGGGACTAGCGGGAGCTTGGAGCAGTACTTC.